This TCR beta chain was obtained from a study of cytomegalovirus exposure and HLA in healthy donors. General study points: In a later analysis, a missense DCLRE1C variant was linked to TCR beta V- and J-gene trimming. Sequencing had likely introduced a cluster of highly shared sequence variants as an artifact. The Asian-associated ancestry cluster reportedly had fewer N-insertions than the 666-donor mean in a later analysis.

For this clone: Its specificity is unknown.

Amplification used 60 Vbeta primers and 13 Jbeta primers. The repertoire was sequenced with immunoSEQ multiplex PCR; TCRdb's copy has only in-frame clones and lacks some. Found here are roughly 250,000 clones, 84% of them singletons; the top ten hold approximately 2%. V was clipped by 5 bases and J by 4 bases; unmatched bases: 10. Germline CDR1 is PRHDT and CDR2 is FYEKMQ (reference sequence). The CDR3 is 17 amino acids. Sequencing input: PBMCs. J is TRBJ2-2 and V is TRBV13; TRBD1 aligns across 10 bases. The sequence derives from a woman aged 40 to 55 in good health and CMV-seropositive. The CDR3 protein is CASSEVGDRGFTGELFF. The CDR3 coding sequence is TGTGCCAGCAGCGAGGTGGGGGACAGGGGATTCACCGGGGAGCTGTTTTTT.